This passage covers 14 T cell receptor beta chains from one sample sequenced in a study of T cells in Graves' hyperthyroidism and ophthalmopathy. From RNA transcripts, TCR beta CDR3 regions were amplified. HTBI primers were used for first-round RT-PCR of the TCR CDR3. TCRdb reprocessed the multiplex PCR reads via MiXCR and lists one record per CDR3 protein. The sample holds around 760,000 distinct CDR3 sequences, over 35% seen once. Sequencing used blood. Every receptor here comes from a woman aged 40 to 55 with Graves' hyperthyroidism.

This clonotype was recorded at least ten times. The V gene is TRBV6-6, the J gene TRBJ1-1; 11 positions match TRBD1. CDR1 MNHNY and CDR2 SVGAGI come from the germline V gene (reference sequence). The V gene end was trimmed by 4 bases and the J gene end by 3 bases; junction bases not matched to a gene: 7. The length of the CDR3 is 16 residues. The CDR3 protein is CASSSGQGVSHTEAFF. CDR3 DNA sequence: TGTGCCAGCAGTTCGGGACAGGGGGTCAGTCACACTGAAGCTTTCTTT.

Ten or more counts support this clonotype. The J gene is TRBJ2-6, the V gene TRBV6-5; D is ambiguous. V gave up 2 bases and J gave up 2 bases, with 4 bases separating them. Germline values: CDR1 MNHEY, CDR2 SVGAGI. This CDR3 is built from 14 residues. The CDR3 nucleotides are TGTGCCAGCAGTTACGGTCCTGGGGCCAACGTCCTGACTTTC. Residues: CASSYGPGANVLTF.

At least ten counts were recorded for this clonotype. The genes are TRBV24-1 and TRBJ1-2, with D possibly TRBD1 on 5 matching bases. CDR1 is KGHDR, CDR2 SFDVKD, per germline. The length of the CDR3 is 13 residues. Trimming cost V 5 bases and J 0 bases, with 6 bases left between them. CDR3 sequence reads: CATSVGPNYGYTF. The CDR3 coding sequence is TGTGCCACCAGTGTGGGACCTAACTATGGCTACACCTTC.

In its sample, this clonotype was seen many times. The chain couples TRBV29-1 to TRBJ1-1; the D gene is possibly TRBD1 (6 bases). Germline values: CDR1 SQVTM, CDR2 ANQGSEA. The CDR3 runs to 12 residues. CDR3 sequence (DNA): TGCGGCTTTCACCAAGGGGGAACTGAAGCTTTCTTT. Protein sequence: CGFHQGGTEAFF. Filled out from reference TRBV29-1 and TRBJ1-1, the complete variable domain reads SAVISQKPSRDICQRGTSLTIQCQVDSQVTMMFWYRQQPGQSLTLIATANQGSEATYESGFVIDKFPISRPNLTFSTLTVSNMSPEDSSIYLCGFHQGGTEAFFGQGTRLTVV.

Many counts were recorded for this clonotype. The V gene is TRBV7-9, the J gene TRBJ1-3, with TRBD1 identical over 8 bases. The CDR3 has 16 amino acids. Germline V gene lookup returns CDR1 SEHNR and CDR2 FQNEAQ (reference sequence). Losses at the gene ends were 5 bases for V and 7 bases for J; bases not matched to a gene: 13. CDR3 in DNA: TGTGCCAGCAGCCACGCCCTCGGACAGGGCCCGAACACCATATATTTT. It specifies CASSHALGQGPNTIYF.

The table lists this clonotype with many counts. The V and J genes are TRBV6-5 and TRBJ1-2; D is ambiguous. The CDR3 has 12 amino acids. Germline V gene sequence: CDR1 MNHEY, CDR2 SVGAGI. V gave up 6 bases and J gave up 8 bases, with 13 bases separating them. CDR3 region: CASSPAAEGYTF. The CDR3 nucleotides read TGTGCCAGCAGCCCGGCGGCAGAAGGCTACACCTTC.

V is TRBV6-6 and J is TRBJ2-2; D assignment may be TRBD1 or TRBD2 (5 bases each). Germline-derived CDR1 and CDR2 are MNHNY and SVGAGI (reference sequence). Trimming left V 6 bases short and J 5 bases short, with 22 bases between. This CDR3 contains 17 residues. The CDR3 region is CASSSSRGGPMTGELFF. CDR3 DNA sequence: TGTGCCAGCAGCTCCAGCCGGGGCGGGCCCATGACCGGGGAGCTGTTTTTT.

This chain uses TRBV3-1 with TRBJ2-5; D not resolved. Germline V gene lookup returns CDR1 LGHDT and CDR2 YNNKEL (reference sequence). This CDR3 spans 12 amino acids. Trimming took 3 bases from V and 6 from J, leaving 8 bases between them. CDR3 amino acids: CASSHQAKTQYF. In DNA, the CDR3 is TGTGCCAGCAGCCACCAGGCGAAGACCCAGTACTTC.

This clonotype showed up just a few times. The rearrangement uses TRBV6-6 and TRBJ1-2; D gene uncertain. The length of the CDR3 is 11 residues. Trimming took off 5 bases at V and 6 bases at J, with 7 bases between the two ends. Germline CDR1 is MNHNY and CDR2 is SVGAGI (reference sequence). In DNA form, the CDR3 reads TGTGCCAGCAGTCCCCAAGATGGCTACACCTTC. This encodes CASSPQDGYTF.

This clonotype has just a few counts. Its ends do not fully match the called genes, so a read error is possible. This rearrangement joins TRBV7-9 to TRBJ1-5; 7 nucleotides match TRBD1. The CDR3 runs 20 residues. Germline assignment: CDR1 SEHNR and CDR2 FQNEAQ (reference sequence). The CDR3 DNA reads TGCGCCAGCAGCCACGGACAACTCCGGGACAGAACCTATAGCAATCAGCCCCAGCATTTT. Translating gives CASSHGQLRDRTYSNQPQHF.

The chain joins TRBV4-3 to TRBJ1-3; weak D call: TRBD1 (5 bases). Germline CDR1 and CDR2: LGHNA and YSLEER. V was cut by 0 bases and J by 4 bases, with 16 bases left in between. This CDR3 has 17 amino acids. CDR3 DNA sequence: TGCGCCAGCAGCCAAGATCGAGAGGGACGAGGAGGAAACACCATATATTTT. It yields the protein CASSQDREGRGGNTIYF.

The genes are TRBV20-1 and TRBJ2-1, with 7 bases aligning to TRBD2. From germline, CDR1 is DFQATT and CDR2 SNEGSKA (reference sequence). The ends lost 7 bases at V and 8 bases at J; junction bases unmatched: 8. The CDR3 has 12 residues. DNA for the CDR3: TGCAGTGTCCAACCTAGCGGCGATGAGCAGTTCTTC. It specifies CSVQPSGDEQFF.

The CDR3 region is CASSGDRGGLQPQHF. The CDR3 region has the DNA TGTGCCAGCAGCGGAGATCGTGGGGGGCTCCAGCCCCAGCATTTT. The chain uses TRBV7-9 and TRBJ1-5, with D perhaps matching TRBD1 (6 bases). Per germline, CDR1 SEHNR and CDR2 FQNEAQ (reference sequence). V lost 5 bases, J lost 7 bases, and 18 bases lay in between. The CDR3 is 15 residues long. The variable domain in full, with the rest retrieved from reference TRBV7-9 and TRBJ1-5, is DTGVSQNPRHKITKRGQNVTFRCDPISEHNRLYWYRQTLGQGPEFLTYFQNEAQLEKSRLLSDRFSAERPKGSFSTLEIQRTEQGDSAMYLCASSGDRGGLQPQHFGDGTRLSIL.

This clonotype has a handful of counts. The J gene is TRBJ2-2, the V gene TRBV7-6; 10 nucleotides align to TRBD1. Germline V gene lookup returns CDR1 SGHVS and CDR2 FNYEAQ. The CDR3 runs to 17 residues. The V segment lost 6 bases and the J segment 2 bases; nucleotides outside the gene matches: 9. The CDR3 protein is CASSLYQTGGNTGELFF. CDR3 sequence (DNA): TGTGCCAGCAGTCTCTACCAGACAGGGGGCAACACCGGGGAGCTGTTTTTT.